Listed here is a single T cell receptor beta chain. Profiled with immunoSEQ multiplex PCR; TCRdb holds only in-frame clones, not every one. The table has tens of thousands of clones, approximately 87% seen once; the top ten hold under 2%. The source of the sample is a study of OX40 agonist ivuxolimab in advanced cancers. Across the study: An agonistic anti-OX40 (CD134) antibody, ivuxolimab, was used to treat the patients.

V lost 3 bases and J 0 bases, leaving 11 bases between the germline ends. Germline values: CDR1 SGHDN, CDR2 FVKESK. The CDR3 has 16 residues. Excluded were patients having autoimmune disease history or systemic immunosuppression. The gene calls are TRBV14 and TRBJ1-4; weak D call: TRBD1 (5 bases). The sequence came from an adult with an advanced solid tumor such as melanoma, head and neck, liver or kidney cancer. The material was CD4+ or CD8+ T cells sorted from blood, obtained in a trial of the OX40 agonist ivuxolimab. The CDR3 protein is CASSQPRTPTNEKLFF. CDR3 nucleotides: TGTGCCAGCAGCCAGCCTAGGACACCAACTAATGAAAAACTGTTTTTT.